The T cell receptor beta chain described here comes from a study of identical twins. This clonotype was detected a few times. Its antigen is unknown. TCRdb recomputed calls from the 5' RACE reads with MiXCR, one row per CDR3 protein. Among under 500,000 distinct CDR3 sequences listed, roughly an eighth were seen once. The germline gives CDR1 MNHEY, CDR2 SVGAGI. CDR3 length equals 17 residues. Germline trimming cut 2 bases from V and 7 bases from J; bases unmatched to any gene: 6. Study results and caveats: Compared with unrelated sharing, twin-shared out-of-frame alpha sequences had more low-probability sequences. Excess twin sharing in beta out-of-frame sequences was weaker.

Another study also made use of these data, one on yellow fever vaccine responses in identical twins.

This sequence joins TRBV6-5 and TRBJ2-1; 15 bases match TRBD2. The specimen sequenced was CD4+ T cells sorted from blood. This receptor was taken from a woman under 30 in good health. CDR3 DNA sequence: TGTGCCAGCAGTTACGCGGGACTAGCGGGAGGTAATAATGAGCAGTTCTTC. This sequence encodes CASSYAGLAGGNNEQFF.